These 32 T cell receptor beta chains share one sample of origin, sequenced in a study of identical twins. TCRdb passed the 5' RACE reads through MiXCR, listing each CDR3 protein once. The data contain more than 400,000 distinct CDR3 sequences, approximately 14% of them singletons. The same sample was also used in a study of yellow fever vaccine responses in identical twins.

The sequenced sample consisted of CD4+ T cells sorted from blood. These receptor sequences come from a woman aged 18 to 35 in good health.

The chain couples TRBV20-1 to TRBJ2-1; 9 bases line up with TRBD2. This CDR3 comprises 14 residues. CDR1 and CDR2 (germline): DFQATT, SNEGSKA (reference sequence). Germline trimming cut 5 bases from V and 4 bases from J; bases unmatched to any gene: 6. This CDR3 is CSAGKTSGYNEQFF. CDR3 bases: TGCAGTGCTGGCAAGACTAGCGGTTACAATGAGCAGTTCTTC.

This clonotype was seen ten or more times. This sequence joins TRBV7-3 and TRBJ2-1; D possibly corresponds to TRBD2 (6 bases). There are 15 residues in the CDR3. V was cut by 3 bases and J by 3 bases, with 12 bases left in between. Germline values: CDR1 SGHTA, CDR2 FQGTGA. CDR3 protein: CASSFSSGSYNEQFF. As DNA, the CDR3 is TGTGCCAGCAGCTTTAGTAGCGGAAGCTACAATGAGCAGTTCTTC.

The rearrangement uses TRBV11-1 and TRBJ2-1; 13 positions agree with TRBD2. Unmatched junction bases numbered 6, after V lost 0 bases and J lost 4 bases. This CDR3 is 18 amino acids long. Germline CDR1 is SGHAT and CDR2 is FQDESV (reference sequence). In DNA form, the CDR3 reads TGTGCCAGCAGCTTAGCGGGAAGACTAGCGGGAGGTTACAATGAGCAGTTCTTC. Protein sequence: CASSLAGRLAGGYNEQFF. The whole variable domain, remainder taken from reference TRBV11-1 and TRBJ2-1, is EAEVAQSPRYKITEKSQAVAFWCDPISGHATLYWYRQILGQGPELLVQFQDESVVDDSQLPKDRFSAERLKGVDSTLKIQPAELGDSAMYLCASSLAGRLAGGYNEQFFGPGTRLTVL.

This sequence joins TRBV5-1 and TRBJ2-1, with D maybe TRBD1 (6 bases). V shed 2 bases and J shed 7 bases, with 13 bases lying between them. The germline V gene encodes CDR1 SGHRS and CDR2 YFSETQ. The CDR3 extends over 14 amino acids. The CDR3 DNA sequence: TGCGCCAGCAGCTTCGGACAGCCGGGGAATGAGCAGTTCTTC. It is translated as CASSFGQPGNEQFF. The entire variable domain, with the rest obtained from reference TRBV5-1 and TRBJ2-1, is as follows: KAGVTQTPRYLIKTRGQQVTLSCSPISGHRSVSWYQQTPGQGLQFLFEYFSETQRNKGNFPGRFSGRQFSNSRSEMNVSTLELGDSALYLCASSFGQPGNEQFFGPGTRLTVL.

This clonotype was observed a single time. The chain links TRBV6-5 to TRBJ2-5; D assignment may be TRBD1 or TRBD2 (5 bases each). The germline V and J ends were trimmed by 0 bases and 5 bases, with 16 bases remaining between them. CDR3 length: 16 residues. Germline V lookup: CDR1 MNHEY, CDR2 SVGAGI. In DNA, the CDR3 is TGTGCCAGCAGTTACTCCACCGGGGCCGGGTCTGAGACCCAGTACTTC. This translates into CASSYSTGAGSETQYF.

The V gene is TRBV20-1, the J gene TRBJ1-4; 10 positions agree with TRBD1. J gave up 8 bases and V 1 base, and 4 bases lay outside the gene matches. Germline V gives CDR1 DFQATT, CDR2 SNEGSKA (reference sequence). CDR3 size: 14 residues. CDR3 bases: TGCAGTGCTAGAGGTGGGACAGGGGACGAAAAACTGTTTTTT. Amino acids: CSARGGTGDEKLFF.

V is TRBV2 and J is TRBJ2-2; D is perhaps TRBD1 (6 bases). Germline CDR1 and CDR2: SNHLY and FYNNEI. This CDR3 comprises 18 residues. V was trimmed by 7 bases and J by 4 bases, leaving 25 bases between them. Here the CDR3 DNA reads TGTGCCAGCACCACCCTCCGGGACACCATGGACCCCACCGGGGAGCTGTTTTTT. Protein sequence: CASTTLRDTMDPTGELFF.

V usage is TRBV4-2 and J usage is TRBJ2-2; 14 nucleotides line up with TRBD2. Germline CDR1 is LGHNA and CDR2 is YNFKEQ. V dropped 4 bases and J dropped 1; count of bases not matched to a gene: 5. The CDR3 contains 18 residues. This CDR3 reads CASSRPGLAGENTGELFF. CDR3 nucleotides: TGTGCCAGCAGCCGACCGGGACTAGCGGGGGAGAACACCGGGGAGCTGTTTTTT.

This clonotype has just a few counts. The chain employs TRBV12-3 or TRBV12-4 and TRBJ1-5, with unresolved D. Trimming removed 2 bases from V and 0 bases from J, with 5 bases in between. This CDR3 is 14 amino acids long. The CDR3 here is CASSLQVSNQPQHF. The CDR3 DNA reads TGTGCCAGCAGTTTACAGGTTAGCAATCAGCCCCAGCATTTT.

The CDR3 DNA sequence: TGCGCCAGCAGCTTGGGACTAGCGGAGTCCGGGGAGCTGTTTTTT. Translating gives CASSLGLAESGELFF. The chain combines TRBV5-1 with TRBJ2-2, with 9 nucleotides matching TRBD2. There are 15 residues in the CDR3. Germline V gene lookup returns CDR1 SGHRS and CDR2 YFSETQ. Losses at the gene ends were 0 bases for V and 6 bases for J; bases not matched to a gene: 3.

The chain couples TRBV24-1 to TRBJ2-1; 9 bases align to TRBD2. Trimming at V came to 5 bases and at J to 9 bases, leaving 10 bases not matched to a gene. Germline CDR1 and CDR2: KGHDR and SFDVKD. The CDR3 totals 15 residues. The CDR3 loop is CATSVGGGATVEQFF. The CDR3 coding sequence is TGTGCCACCAGTGTTGGCGGGGGGGCCACGGTTGAGCAGTTCTTC.

There are many counts of this clonotype. This chain uses TRBV20-1 with TRBJ2-7; tentative D call: TRBD2 (6 bases). Germline V CDR1 and CDR2: DFQATT, SNEGSKA (reference sequence). The V gene lost 6 bases and the J gene lost 5 bases, with 17 bases spanning the gap. CDR3 size: 13 residues. The CDR3 nucleotides are TGCAGTGCCCCGGGACTGGGGCCTAACGAGCAGTACTTC. It codes for CSAPGLGPNEQYF.

The chain carries TRBV7-9 and TRBJ2-3, with 8 bases that match TRBD1. The J segment lost 3 bases and the V segment lost 1 base, leaving 3 bases of the junction unmatched. This CDR3 has 15 residues. Germline V gene lookup returns CDR1 SEHNR and CDR2 FQNEAQ (reference sequence). Here the CDR3 reads CASSLGRTGTDTQYF. The CDR3, as DNA: TGTGCCAGCAGCTTAGGCAGGACAGGGACAGATACGCAGTATTTT.

This clonotype turned up a few times. The CDR3 loop is CASSHGTSGGKNEQFF. The CDR3 DNA reads as TGTGCCAGCAGCCACGGGACTAGCGGGGGGAAGAATGAGCAGTTCTTC. The chain links TRBV28 to TRBJ2-1; 15 positions match TRBD2. V dropped 6 bases and J dropped 7; count of bases not matched to a gene: 7. The CDR3 totals 16 residues. Germline CDR1 reads MDHEN; CDR2 reads SYDVKM.

This clonotype has only a few counts. The chain links TRBV6-1 to TRBJ2-1; possible D gene TRBD2, 5 bases. The V end was cut by 5 bases, the J end by 6 bases, with 23 bases between. The CDR3 covers 17 residues. The germline V gene has CDR1 MNHNS and CDR2 SASEGT. CDR3 nucleotides: TGTGCCAGCAGTCCGGCAGTAGCGCACGAGTATTTCAATGAGCAGTTCTTC. Protein product: CASSPAVAHEYFNEQFF.

The table lists this clonotype with a few counts. The rearrangement joins TRBV29-1 to TRBJ2-5; D is unclear. The CDR3 spans 13 residues. Germline CDR1 SQVTM, CDR2 ANQGSEA. V lost 7 bases to trimming and J lost 1 base, with 13 bases between them. The CDR3 DNA reads as TGCAGCGGAATGGTCTTGGGCCAAGAGACCCAGTACTTC. Residues: CSGMVLGQETQYF.

This clonotype turned up a few times. The gene calls are TRBV6-1 and TRBJ1-6, with 7 positions matching TRBD1. CDR3 length: 14 amino acids. Germline V gives CDR1 MNHNS, CDR2 SASEGT. The V gene end was trimmed by 4 bases and the J gene end by 6 bases; junction bases not matched to a gene: 3. The CDR3 region is CASSADRVNSPLHF. Written as DNA, the CDR3 is TGTGCCAGCAGTGCAGACAGGGTTAATTCACCCCTCCACTTT.

This clonotype was seen many times. The chain links TRBV12-3 or TRBV12-4 to TRBJ1-2; the match to TRBD1 covers 7 bases. Losses at the gene ends were 2 bases for V and 11 bases for J; bases not matched to a gene: 5. The CDR3 sequence is 12 residues long. CDR3 loop: CASSLTGERYTF. The CDR3 nucleotides read TGTGCCAGCAGTTTAACAGGGGAGAGATACACCTTC.

The table lists this clonotype with many counts. The chain has TRBV27 and TRBJ1-5; possible D gene TRBD1, 6 bases. The ends were cut back, 6 bases at V and 0 bases at J, with 18 bases in the middle. The CDR3 loop spans 17 amino acids. CDR1 MNHEY and CDR2 SMNVEV come from the germline V gene (reference sequence). The CDR3 DNA reads TGTGCCAGCAGCAAACGGACAGTTAAATATAGCAATCAGCCCCAGCATTTT. Translation: CASSKRTVKYSNQPQHF.

This clonotype was seen a handful of times. The chain uses TRBV9 and TRBJ1-1; D possibly corresponds to TRBD1 (6 bases). The CDR3 consists of 15 residues. V was pared by 4 bases and J by 1 base, with 14 bases between. Germline V lookup: CDR1 SGDLS, CDR2 YYNGEE. The CDR3 DNA follows: TGTGCCAGCAGCCCTAGGGGACACGAGAACACTGAAGCTTTCTTT. Protein product: CASSPRGHENTEAFF.

This clonotype was detected only a few times. The chain combines TRBV28 with TRBJ1-5, with D perhaps TRBD1 (5 bases). V was trimmed by 5 bases and J by 4 bases, leaving 18 bases between them. In germline, CDR1 is MDHEN, CDR2 SYDVKM. This CDR3 has 16 residues. For the CDR3, the DNA is TGTGCCAGCAGTCCCCCTTCCGGGGCTAGGAATCAGCCCCAGCATTTT. Amino acids: CASSPPSGARNQPQHF.

This clonotype was seen ten or more times. The chain uses TRBV7-8 and TRBJ1-1, with 8 positions matching TRBD1. CDR1 is SGHVS and CDR2 is FQNEAQ in the germline V gene. CDR3 length: 13 residues. With V trimmed by 5 bases and J by 5 bases, 4 bases remained unmatched. This chain's CDR3 is CASSRTGRTEAFF. DNA of the CDR3: TGTGCCAGCAGCCGGACAGGGCGGACTGAAGCTTTCTTT.

This chain links TRBV20-1 with TRBJ2-1; TRBD2 agrees at 9 bases. V lost 7 bases and J lost 7; bases outside the gene matches: 8. Germline V gene data show CDR1 as DFQATT and CDR2 as SNEGSKA (reference sequence). The CDR3 totals 13 residues. CDR3 protein: CSGGSGRGNEQFF. CDR3 sequence (DNA): TGCAGTGGGGGTAGCGGGAGAGGAAATGAGCAGTTCTTC.

The table lists this clonotype with a few counts. The chain joins TRBV4-1 to TRBJ2-5, with D possibly matching TRBD2 (6 bases). The germline CDR1 and CDR2 sequences are MGHRA and YSYEKL. V dropped 0 bases and J dropped 2 bases, with 19 bases sitting between them. The CDR3 contains 18 residues. The CDR3 coding sequence is TGCGCCAGCAGCCAAGAAGGGTTTGGCGGAGGGTTACAAGAGACCCAGTACTTC. This gives the protein CASSQEGFGGGLQETQYF.

The DNA of the CDR3 is TGTGCCAGCAGTGCATACAGGAATGACTATAATTCACCCCTCCACTTT. It is translated as CASSAYRNDYNSPLHF. The chain joins TRBV6-1 to TRBJ1-6, with D maybe TRBD1 (5 bases). Germline lookup yields CDR1 MNHNS and CDR2 SASEGT. Trimming shortened V by 4 bases and J by 3 bases, and 13 bases separated the two germline ends. The length of the CDR3 is 16 residues.

The chain employs TRBV25-1 and TRBJ1-1, with 8 bases fitting TRBD1. Germline V gives CDR1 MGHDK, CDR2 SYGVNS. The CDR3 runs to 12 residues. V shed 6 bases and J 8 bases; nucleotides not matched to a gene: 5. The CDR3 is CASRATGGEAFF. For the CDR3, the DNA is TGTGCCAGCAGGGCCACAGGGGGAGAAGCTTTCTTT. The whole variable domain, filled in from reference TRBV25-1 and TRBJ1-1, reads EADIYQTPRYLVIGTGKKITLECSQTMGHDKMYWYQQDPGMELHLIHYSYGVNSTEKGDLSSESTVSRIRTEHFPLTLESARPSHTSQYLCASRATGGEAFFGQGTRLTVV.

The V call is TRBV5-1, the J call TRBJ2-2; TRBD1 matches 7 bases. This CDR3 is built from 15 residues. Germline lookup yields CDR1 SGHRS and CDR2 YFSETQ. Germline trimming cut 4 bases from V and 2 bases from J; bases unmatched to any gene: 5. The chain's CDR3 is CASSVGTVNTGELFF. CDR3 coding DNA: TGCGCCAGCAGCGTCGGGACAGTCAACACCGGGGAGCTGTTTTTT.

The gene calls are TRBV4-1 and TRBJ2-1; tentatively, D is TRBD1 or TRBD2 (6 bases each). There are 15 residues in the CDR3. Deletions cut 0 bases from V and 10 bases from J, with 16 bases between. Germline loops: CDR1 MGHRA, CDR2 YSYEKL. CDR3 in amino acids: CASSQDLGGGKEQFF. CDR3 in DNA: TGCGCCAGCAGCCAAGATCTGGGGGGCGGCAAGGAGCAGTTCTTC.

The J gene is TRBJ2-2, the V gene TRBV7-8, with 9 bases matching TRBD2. This CDR3 is built from 15 residues. The germline gives CDR1 SGHVS, CDR2 FQNEAQ. With 2 bases clipped from V and 6 bases from J, the junction kept 4 bases outside the gene matches. The CDR3, as DNA: TGTGCCAGCAGCTTAAGTGGCGGGAGGGCCGGGGAGCTGTTTTTT. Translation: CASSLSGGRAGELFF.

This clonotype has at least ten counts. The rearrangement joins TRBV19 to TRBJ2-1, with a weak D call TRBD2 (6 bases). CDR3 length: 15 amino acids. Germline assignment: CDR1 LNHDA and CDR2 SQIVND (reference sequence). V was pared by 5 bases and J by 1 base, with 12 bases between. CDR3 sequence (DNA): TGTGCCAGTAGTCTTACGGGGGATTCCTACAATGAGCAGTTCTTC. As protein: CASSLTGDSYNEQFF. Based on the CDR3 plus reference TRBV19 and TRBJ2-1, the full variable domain is DGGITQSPKYLFRKEGQNVTLSCEQNLNHDAMYWYRQDPGQGLRLIYYSQIVNDFQKGDIAEGYSVSREKKESFPLTVTSAQKNPTAFYLCASSLTGDSYNEQFFGPGTRLTVL.

This clonotype was observed a few times. The V and J genes are TRBV20-1 and TRBJ2-3, with D tentatively TRBD1 or TRBD2 (7 bases each). Germline-derived CDR1 and CDR2 are DFQATT and SNEGSKA (reference sequence). V lost 3 bases and J lost 5, with 18 bases in between. This CDR3 is 15 amino acids long. The CDR3 sequence is CSASRGGGRLDTQYF. CDR3 in DNA: TGCAGTGCTAGTCGAGGGGGCGGGAGATTAGATACGCAGTATTTT.

Here the CDR3 reads CASSLSGQGDGEQFF. The DNA of the CDR3 is TGTGCCAGCAGCTTGTCGGGACAGGGGGACGGTGAGCAGTTCTTC. The rearrangement joins TRBV11-1 to TRBJ2-1; TRBD1 matches at 11 bases. CDR3 length equals 15 residues. Trimming took 3 bases from V and 9 from J; bases not matched to a gene: 7. Germline lookup yields CDR1 SGHAT and CDR2 FQDESV (reference sequence).